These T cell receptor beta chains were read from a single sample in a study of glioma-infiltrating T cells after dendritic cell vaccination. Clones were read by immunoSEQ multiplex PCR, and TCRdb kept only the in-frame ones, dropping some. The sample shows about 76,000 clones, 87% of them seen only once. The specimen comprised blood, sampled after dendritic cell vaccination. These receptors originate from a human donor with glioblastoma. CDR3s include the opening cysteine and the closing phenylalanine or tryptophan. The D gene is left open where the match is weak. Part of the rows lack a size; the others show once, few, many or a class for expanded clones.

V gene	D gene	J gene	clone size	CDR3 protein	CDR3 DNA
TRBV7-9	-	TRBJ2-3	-	CASSPVRGVGTDTQYF	TGTGCCAGCAGCCCCGTCAGGGGGGTGGGCACAGATACGCAGTATTTT
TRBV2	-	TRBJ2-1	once	CASSRLGGRDEQFF	TGTGCCAGCAGTAGGTTAGGTGGCCGGGATGAGCAGTTCTTC
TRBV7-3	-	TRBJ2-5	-	CASSLWGEGGETQYF	TGTGCCAGCAGCTTATGGGGGGAGGGGGGAGAGACCCAGTACTTC
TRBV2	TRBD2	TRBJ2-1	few	CASSDPLAAGGDEQFF	TGTGCCAGCAGTGACCCACTAGCGGCAGGAGGGGATGAGCAGTTCTTC
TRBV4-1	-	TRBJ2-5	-	CASSPRGAPETQYF	TGCGCCAGCAGCCCCAGGGGGGCTCCGGAGACCCAGTACTTC
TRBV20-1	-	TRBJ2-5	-	CSARALETQYF	TGCAGTGCTAGGGCCCTGGAGACCCAGTACTTC
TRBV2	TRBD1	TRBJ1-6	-	CASRGDRSSPLHF	TGTGCCAGCAGAGGGGACAGGAGTTCACCCCTCCACTTT
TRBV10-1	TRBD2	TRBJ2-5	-	CASSEGTSGRETQYF	TGCGCCAGCAGTGAGGGGACTAGCGGGAGGGAGACCCAGTACTTC
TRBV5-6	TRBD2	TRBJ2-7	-	CASSLISSGPSSYEQYF	TGTGCCAGCAGCTTGATTTCTAGCGGGCCAAGCTCCTACGAGCAGTACTTC
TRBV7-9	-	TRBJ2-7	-	CASSPGAGAYEQYF	TGTGCCAGCAGCCCTGGGGCAGGCGCCTACGAGCAGTACTTC
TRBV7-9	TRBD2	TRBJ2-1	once	CASSLGWTSPHEQFF	TGTGCCAGCAGCTTAGGCTGGACTAGTCCCCATGAGCAGTTCTTC
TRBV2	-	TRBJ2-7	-	CASSGGSPYEQYF	TGTGCCAGCAGCGGGGGTTCCCCCTACGAGCAGTACTTC
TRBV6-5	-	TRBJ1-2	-	CASSYSDSRNLYGYTF	TGTGCCAGCAGTTACTCGGACAGCCGAAACCTCTATGGCTACACCTTC
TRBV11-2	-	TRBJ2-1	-	CASSPRYGNEQFF	TGTGCCAGCAGCCCGAGGTACGGCAATGAGCAGTTCTTC
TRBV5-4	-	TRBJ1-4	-	CASSSTDTTNEKLFF	TGTGCCAGCAGCTCGACAGACACAACTAATGAAAAACTGTTTTTT
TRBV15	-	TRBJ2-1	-	CATEGTGDNEQFF	TGTGCCACCGAGGGGACGGGAGACAATGAGCAGTTCTTC
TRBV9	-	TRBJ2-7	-	CASSVGDTASYEQYF	TGTGCCAGCAGCGTGGGGGACACAGCCTCCTACGAGCAGTACTTC
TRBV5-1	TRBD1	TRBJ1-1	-	CASSFQQGAGTEAFF	TGCGCCAGCAGCTTCCAACAGGGGGCGGGCACTGAAGCTTTCTTT
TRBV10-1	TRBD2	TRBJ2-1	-	CASTSGSNEQFF	TGCGCCAGCACGAGCGGGAGCAATGAGCAGTTCTTC
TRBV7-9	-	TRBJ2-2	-	CASSFSTAGELFF	TGTGCCAGCAGCTTTTCGACAGCCGGGGAGCTGTTTTTT
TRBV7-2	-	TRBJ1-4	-	CASSLPTSGTPREKLFF	TGTGCCAGCAGCTTACCAACGAGCGGGACCCCGAGAGAAAAACTGTTTTTT
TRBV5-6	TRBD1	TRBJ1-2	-	CASSHPRDSRNYGYTF	TGTGCCAGCAGCCATCCCCGGGACAGCCGAAACTATGGCTACACCTTC
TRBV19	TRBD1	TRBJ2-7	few	CASSILGQGAREQYF	TGTGCCAGTAGTATACTGGGACAGGGGGCAAGGGAGCAGTACTTC
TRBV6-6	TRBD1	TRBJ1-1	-	CATGGQGKGAFF	TGTGCCACCGGGGGACAGGGAAAAGGAGCTTTCTTT
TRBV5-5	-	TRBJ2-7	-	CASSFQGNNRYF	TGTGCCAGCAGCTTCCAGGGGAATAATCGGTACTTC
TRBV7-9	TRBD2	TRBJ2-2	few	CARTSGDTGELFF	TGTGCCAGGACTAGCGGCGACACCGGGGAGCTGTTTTTT
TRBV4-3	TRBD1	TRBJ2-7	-	CASSQSDRVLVEQYF	TGCGCCAGCAGCCAATCTGACAGGGTCCTAGTCGAGCAGTACTTC
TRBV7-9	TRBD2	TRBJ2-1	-	CASGLSGRINEQFF	TGTGCCAGCGGCCTCAGCGGGAGAATAAATGAGCAGTTCTTC
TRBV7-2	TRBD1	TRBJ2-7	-	CASSWDRGGAYEQYF	TGTGCCAGCAGCTGGGACAGGGGGGGGGCCTACGAGCAGTACTTC
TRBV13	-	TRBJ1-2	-	CASSYLRGFGYGYTF	TGTGCCAGCAGCTACCTTAGGGGTTTCGGGTATGGCTACACCTTC
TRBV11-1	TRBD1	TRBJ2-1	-	CASSPTGTGSNEQFF	TGTGCCAGCAGCCCCACCGGGACAGGGAGCAATGAGCAGTTCTTC
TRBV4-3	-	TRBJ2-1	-	CASSQEDGAGEQFF	TGCGCCAGCAGCCAAGAGGACGGCGCGGGCGAGCAGTTCTTC
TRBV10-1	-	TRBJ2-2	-	CASSEVPAVGGELFF	TGCGCCAGCAGTGAGGTTCCAGCGGTGGGCGGGGAGCTGTTTTTT
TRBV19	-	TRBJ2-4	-	CASSQGQGNIQYF	TGTGCCAGTAGTCAGGGGCAGGGAAACATTCAGTACTTC
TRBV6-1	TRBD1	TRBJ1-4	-	CASSESPGQGAAGGEKLFF	TGTGCCAGCAGTGAGAGTCCGGGACAGGGGGCGGCCGGGGGTGAAAAACTGTTTTTT
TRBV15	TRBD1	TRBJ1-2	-	CATSKGQGAVNGYTF	TGTGCCACCAGCAAGGGGCAGGGGGCGGTGAATGGCTACACCTTC
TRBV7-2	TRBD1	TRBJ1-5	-	CASSTRTGVDQPQHF	TGTGCCAGCAGCACCCGGACAGGGGTGGATCAGCCCCAGCATTTT
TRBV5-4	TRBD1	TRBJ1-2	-	CASSHDRGSYGYTF	TGTGCCAGCAGCCACGACAGGGGTAGCTATGGCTACACCTTC
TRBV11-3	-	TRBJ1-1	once	CASSVRGRGMNTEAFF	TGTGCCAGCAGTGTAAGGGGCCGGGGGATGAACACTGAAGCTTTCTTT
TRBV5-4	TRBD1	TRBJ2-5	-	CASSLEGYRGWETQYF	TGTGCCAGCAGCTTGGAGGGGTACAGGGGGTGGGAGACCCAGTACTTC
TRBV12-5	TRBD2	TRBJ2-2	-	CASGSLAGETGELFF	TGTGCTAGTGGTTCCCTAGCGGGAGAAACCGGGGAGCTGTTTTTT
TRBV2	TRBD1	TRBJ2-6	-	CASRGQGLGANVLTF	TGTGCCAGCAGAGGACAGGGACTGGGGGCCAACGTCCTGACTTTC
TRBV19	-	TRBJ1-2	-	CASSREGLPNYGYTF	TGTGCCAGTAGTCGGGAGGGCTTACCTAACTATGGCTACACCTTC
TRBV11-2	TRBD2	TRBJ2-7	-	CASSPRLAGDIYEQYF	TGTGCCAGCAGCCCTAGACTAGCGGGAGACATCTACGAGCAGTACTTC
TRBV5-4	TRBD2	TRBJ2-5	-	CASSLDPAGVVETQYF	TGTGCCAGCAGCTTGGATCCAGCGGGAGTTGTAGAGACCCAGTACTTC
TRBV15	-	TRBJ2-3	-	CATSRDRAEDTQYF	TGTGCCACCAGCAGAGATCGAGCCGAAGATACGCAGTATTTT
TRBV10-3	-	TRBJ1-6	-	CAISLTGTYNSPLHF	TGTGCCATCAGTCTAACAGGGACCTATAATTCACCCCTCCACTTT
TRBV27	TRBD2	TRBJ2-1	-	CASSLFERGGSYNEQFF	TGTGCCAGCAGTTTATTCGAGCGGGGGGGCTCCTACAATGAGCAGTTCTTC
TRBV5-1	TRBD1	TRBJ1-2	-	CASSLGQGELGYTF	TGCGCCAGCAGCTTGGGGCAGGGGGAGCTAGGCTACACCTTC
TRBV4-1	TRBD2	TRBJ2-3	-	CASSQARPGLAGLDTQYF	TGCGCCAGCAGCCAAGCTCGACCGGGACTAGCGGGCTTAGATACGCAGTATTTT
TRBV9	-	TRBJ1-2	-	CASSEWGGGGYGYTF	TGTGCCAGCAGCGAATGGGGCGGGGGAGGGTATGGCTACACCTTC
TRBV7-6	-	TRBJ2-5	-	CASSLGGVETQYF	TGTGCCAGCAGCTTAGGGGGGGTGGAGACCCAGTACTTC
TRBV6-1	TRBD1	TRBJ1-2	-	CASRSTGGWYGYTF	TGTGCCAGCAGGAGCACAGGGGGCTGGTATGGCTACACCTTC
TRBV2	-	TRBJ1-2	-	CASGGAHYGYTF	TGTGCCAGCGGGGGGGCTCACTATGGCTACACCTTC
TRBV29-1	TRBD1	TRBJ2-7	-	CSVQRGPSYEQYF	TGCAGCGTTCAGAGGGGGCCTTCCTACGAGCAGTACTTC
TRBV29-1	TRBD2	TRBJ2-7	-	CSVEGTSLGRSEQYF	TGCAGCGTTGAGGGGACTAGCTTGGGCCGTAGCGAGCAGTACTTC
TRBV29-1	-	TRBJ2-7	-	CSGGHDYEQYF	TGCAGCGGAGGGCACGACTACGAGCAGTACTTC
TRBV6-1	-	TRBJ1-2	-	CASKDSYGYTF	TGTGCCAGCAAGGACAGCTATGGCTACACCTTC
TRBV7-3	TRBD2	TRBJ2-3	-	CASSPEPSGSPDTQYF	TGTGCCAGCAGTCCTGAGCCTAGCGGTTCCCCAGATACGCAGTATTTT